The entry below gives a single T cell receptor beta chain sequence along with its context. Its antigen is not identified. This sample was taken from a study of cytomegalovirus exposure and HLA in healthy donors. Study results and caveats: Later analysis reportedly placed an Asian-associated ancestry cluster below the approximately 700-donor mean in N-insertions. Most TCR sequences were seen very rarely across donors, but some public TCRs occurred in many. Some V segments, TRBV6-2 and TRBV6-3 among them, were indistinguishable and were therefore excluded.

Germline assignment: CDR1 MNHEY and CDR2 SVGAGI. There are 13 residues in the CDR3. Trimming took 6 bases from V and 6 from J, leaving 14 bases between them. The PCR had 60 Vbeta and 13 Jbeta primers. Clones were read by immunoSEQ multiplex PCR, and TCRdb kept only the in-frame ones, dropping some. The table lists 110,000 to 150,000 clones, approximately 80% of them singletons. The sample consisted of PBMCs. The chain employs TRBV6-5 and TRBJ1-2, with a tentative D call TRBD1 (5 bases). The clonotype was recovered from a male donor in good health and CMV-seronegative. CDR3 bases: TGTGCCAGCAGACCCCGGGGGTTCCATGGCTACACCTTC. This codes for CASRPRGFHGYTF.